This T cell receptor beta chain was recovered during a study of cytomegalovirus exposure and HLA in healthy donors (dated by TCRdb to the late 2010s). For the study in its entirety: An earlier analysis of some 600 of the donors reported approximately 260 Gb of sequence data and 95 million to 120 million unique TCR beta sequences obtained from 150 million to 200 million T cells. In addition to the first cohort of about 650 subjects, a separate validation cohort of 130 or so different subjects was used. Rather than drawing on any new phenotypic data, the later analysis identified candidate immune exposures from TCR beta sequences and the way those sequences occurred across donors. The genetic ancestry cluster associated with self-reported Caucasian donors included 70% to 85% of the 300 to 400 genotyped donors. Because of strong linkage in the cohort, roughly five DR-DQ haplotypes were treated as single units for association and clustering. An early release covering roughly 640 HLA-typed donors comprised about 290 gigabases of sequencing data and about 90 million unique TCR sequences. Using immunosequencing, the study profiled T cell repertoires from about 610 subjects and related those repertoires to cytomegalovirus serostatus. Class I and class II HLA loci were covered by the typing at four-digit resolution. To decide whether each TCR beta V gene segment behaved as functional or pseudogenic, an earlier analysis of approximately 600 of the donors relied on high-throughput TCR beta sequencing. Donor age, sex, ethnicity and CMV serostatus were collected together with the repertoire data. A later genetic analysis used genome-wide SNP genotypes for about 60% of the 666 donors, treating that subset as a discovery cohort. The number of typed donors differed by locus: 629-630 for A, B, C, DRB1 and DQB1; some 500 for DQA1; 606 for DPA1; and some 470 for DPB1. Every discovery cohort repertoire had been produced on one sequencing platform. High-throughput TCR immunosequencing, statistical association of individual TCRs with disease status, and machine learning were combined to predict cytomegalovirus infection status. A later analysis re-analyzed previously published TCR beta repertoires from 550 to 700 donors and added high-resolution HLA genotyping to study TCR occurrence patterns. Among some 400 genotyped donors of the cohort, an average of approximately 240,000 unique TCR beta nucleotide sequences was sequenced per donor, of which roughly 17% were non-productive. The aim of the study was to test whether cataloging public T cell receptors could identify signatures of past pathogen exposure. Study-level results and caveats: Most TCR sequences were observed very rarely across donors, whereas some public TCRs were present in many individuals. In a later genetic analysis, fewer N-insertions in productive TCRs were reported among donors in an Asian-associated ancestry cluster than the roughly 700-donor mean. A further reported finding was that TCR beta sequences accurately predicted the HLA-A and HLA-B alleles for most subjects in the first cohort. Presence/absence analyses assumed roughly uniform sequencing depth across donors, an assumption that may not hold. A later analysis reported that several top co-occurrence clusters appeared linked to parvovirus B19, influenza, CMV and Epstein-Barr virus. CMV serostatus was the only immune exposure information available for the cohort. A cluster of highly shared sequence variants was judged likely to be a technical artifact of the sequencing pipeline. The study listed 164 TCR beta chains as associated with cytomegalovirus. Linkage disequilibrium might explain the correlated functional status among segregating V segments, but an unknown experimental factor could not be ruled out. Some 15 rarely observed V segments, including chromosome 9 orphons, were excluded from the earlier analysis of some 590 of the donors because counts were too low. An association between a missense DCLRE1C variant and V-gene and J-gene trimming of TCR beta chains was found in a later genetic analysis and replicated in an independent cohort. In a later analysis, the rate of TCR association differed among HLA loci, with DRB1 alleles having the most associated TCRs and HLA-C alleles having the fewest. A later analysis found that most CMV-associated TCR beta chains appeared HLA-restricted, with HLA associations seemingly driven largely by CMV exposure. An earlier analysis of roughly 570 of the donors showed that most TCR beta V segments appeared in productive rearrangements either about 87% or about 30% of the time, which broadly matched IMGT annotations. The 87-base-pair reads could not distinguish some IMGT-functional V segments, including TRBV6-2 and TRBV6-3, so those segments were excluded. Because HLA typing was unavailable for some donors at each locus, only the typed subset was used in association tests. According to the authors, the approach could potentially be generalized to other disease states and immunological phenotypes. Three of the identified cytomegalovirus-associated TCR beta chains were confirmed in vitro to be specific for cytomegalovirus antigens. A later analysis associated 15,000 to 20,000 TCR beta sequences with specific HLA alleles at a false discovery rate of 0.05. Only TCR beta chains were sequenced in this cohort, and the absence of alpha or paired-chain data limited detectable features. Compared with equally common non-associated chains, HLA-associated TCR beta chains in a later analysis were more clonally expanded and had lower generation probabilities. When HLA alleles, especially DR and DQ, strongly co-occurred, attributing TCR associations to individual alleles was difficult. The classifier was reported to diagnose cytomegalovirus status with high specificity and sensitivity in both the original and validation cohorts.

The cohort consisted of some 730 healthy bone marrow donors. Cohort members were all nominally healthy when sampled, although unrecorded immune exposures were likely present. The donor was CMV seronegative and was included in the group of several hundred seronegative cohort members. Each donor provided a peripheral blood sample, and peripheral blood mononuclear cells were used for TCR beta sequencing. Genomic DNA extraction from the blood cell samples was performed with the Qiagen DNeasy Blood Extraction Kit. From its cysteine to its phenylalanine, the CDR3 spans 14 amino acids. Only the CDR3 region is kept as DNA, spanning 42 bases read in frame from base 1. Via the germline V gene (reference sequence), CDR1 is MNHNY and CDR2 SVGAGI. V is reduced by 2 bases and J by 3 bases, leaving a spacing of 11 bases between them. To note about this clone: The target of this receptor is not known. The sample holds no much larger clone one base away, and base qualities are not on file.

Library preparation employed the immunoSEQ multiplex PCR assay. The multiplex PCR relied on a mix of 60 forward primers for TCR Vbeta segments and 13 reverse primers for TCR Jbeta segments. The CDR3 region of rearranged TCR beta genes was amplified from genomic DNA by a multiplex PCR assay. Amplified TCR beta libraries were sequenced as 87-base-pair reads on the Illumina HiSeq System. The source study handled its data this way. A later analysis tallied roughly 80 million unique TCR beta chains across the approximately 670 repertoires, and some 12 million of those chains were shared by two or more donors. Raw reads were error-corrected and collapsed into unique sequences with a nearest-neighbor algorithm that merged closely related sequences to remove PCR and sequencing errors. Alignment of CDR3 sequences to IMGT reference sequences was used to assign V, D and J gene segments. For a sequence to be retained, at least a six-nucleotide match to both a V gene segment and a J gene segment was required. Rearrangements were classified as productive when the CDR3 lacked stop codons and remained in frame with V and J, and all other rearrangements were classified as non-productive. CDR3 was defined according to IMGT convention as the region running from the second conserved V-encoded cysteine to the conserved J-encoded phenylalanine. In an earlier analysis of just under 600 of the donors, sequences lacking an unambiguous match to a single V gene segment were excluded. An earlier analysis of around 600 of the donors classified V segments as functional when productive rearrangements were above 56.7% and as segregating when the standard deviation between donors was above 5%. To diagnose cytomegalovirus status from the catalog of TCR beta chain sequences, a statistical classification framework was built. V and J gene assignment, in a later analysis, came from comparing TCR nucleotide sequences with IMGT/GENE-DB human TR gene sequences. A later analysis assigned CDR3 sequences and most-parsimonious VDJ recombination scenarios with the TCRdist pipeline. In a later analysis, every TCR beta chain was defined by the combination of its CDR3 amino acid sequence and its V-gene family, and reads without a unique V-gene family were dropped. A later analysis removed 450 to 600 highly shared, low-generation-probability nucleotide sequences to deal with suspected cross-contamination and a sequencing artifact. In a later analysis, a clonal expansion index was calculated for each public chain from normalized within-repertoire ranks of inferred template counts. In a later analysis, generation probabilities were computed using a VDJ recombination model fitted to out-of-frame rearrangements, and the results were checked against IGoR. Hypergeometric tests were used in a later analysis to score TCR-TCR, TCR-HLA and TCR-CMV co-occurrence, with a repertoire-size bias correction applied to the TCR pairs. To estimate false discovery rates, a later analysis permuted the HLA or CMV assignments 20 times. In a later analysis, co-occurring TCRs were grouped using DBSCAN, and TCRdist sequence similarity was added for clustering within HLA-allele-positive subsets. Co-occurrence clustering excluded repertoires with fewer than 30,000 or more than 120,000 public chains, plus five with anomalous nucleotide sharing. The table comes from immuneACCESS by way of TCRdb, which keeps in-frame sequences with V and J called. Part of the clones is missing from these tables; in studies checked, under half for an unresolved V gene and the rest for unknown reasons. V, J and clone size were drawn from that table, and D and trimming were deduced from the DNA. The sample table contains around 200,000 clones; only one count was recorded for 70% to 85% of them. The ten largest make up around 1.7% of the sample.

This TCR derives from a man aged 50 to 59 in good health and CMV-seronegative. The chain was built from TRBV6-6 and TRBJ2-7; no confident D gene assignment can be made. The sequenced material came from PBMCs. The bases are TGTGCCAGCAGTTACGCCACAGACGGCTACGAGCAGTACTTC. This sequence encodes CASSYATDGYEQYF.